The rows below give T cell receptor beta chains drawn from one sample of a study of immune heterogeneity within non-small cell lung tumors. TCRdb reprocessed the multiplex PCR reads via MiXCR and lists one record per CDR3 protein. Here the sample spans more than 9,000 distinct CDR3 sequences, 30% being singletons. Sequencing was performed on lung tumor tissue. These receptors were obtained from a woman aged 55-70 years with non-small cell lung cancer. The CDR3 runs from the conserved cysteine through the conserved F or W. D genes are given only for firm matches. Not every row has a clone size; where given, it reads once, few, many or a size class.

j_call | d_call | clone_size | v_call | cdr3_aa | cdr3_nt
TRBJ2-1 | TRBD1 | medium-sized | TRBV2 | CASSSGTGFNEQFF | TGTGCCAGCAGCTCCGGGACAGGGTTCAATGAGCAGTTCTTC
TRBJ2-2 | TRBD2 | medium-sized | TRBV9 | CASSVVGASGTNTGELFF | TGTGCCAGCAGCGTAGTGGGGGCTAGCGGGACAAACACCGGGGAGCTGTTTTTT
TRBJ2-7 | - | medium-sized | TRBV20-1 | CSASREGVGEQYF | TGCAGTGCTTCCCGGGAAGGGGTCGGCGAGCAGTACTTC
TRBJ2-3 | TRBD1 | few | TRBV5-1 | CASSMGQPRDTQYF | TGCGCCAGCAGTATGGGACAGCCGAGGGATACGCAGTATTTT
TRBJ1-4 | TRBD1 | few | TRBV20-1 | CSATRDRVANEKLFF | TGCAGTGCTACCCGGGACAGGGTGGCTAATGAAAAACTGTTTTTT
TRBJ2-1 | - | - | TRBV20-1 | CSAVLLAVSSYNEQFF | TGCAGTGCCGTTCTACTAGCTGTTAGCTCCTACAATGAGCAGTTCTTC
TRBJ1-1 | - | many | TRBV11-2 | CASSLALGDTEAFF | TGTGCCAGCAGCTTAGCCTTAGGGGACACTGAAGCTTTCTTT
TRBJ1-4 | - | many | TRBV28 | CASSSPGSATNEKLFF | TGTGCCAGCAGTTCCCCCGGGTCAGCAACTAATGAAAAACTGTTTTTT
TRBJ1-5 | - | many | TRBV20-1 | CSAATGFNQPQHF | TGCAGTGCTGCGACGGGTTTCAATCAGCCCCAGCATTTT
TRBJ2-7 | - | - | TRBV10-3 | CAISESRTNEQYF | TGTGCCATCAGTGAGTCCAGGACAAACGAGCAGTACTTC
TRBJ2-5 | - | many | TRBV12-5 | CASGLVWGLQTYQETQYF | TGTGCTAGTGGTTTGGTGTGGGGATTACAAACGTACCAAGAGACCCAGTACTTC
TRBJ2-1 | TRBD2 | many | TRBV12-3/TRBV12-4 | CASSISGRRNEQFF | TGTGCCAGCAGTATTAGCGGGAGAAGGAATGAGCAGTTCTTC
TRBJ2-3 | - | medium-sized | TRBV6-1 | CASSERDLGYTQYF | TGTGCCAGCAGTGAACGGGACCTCGGTTATACGCAGTATTTT
TRBJ2-1 | TRBD2 | - | TRBV6-2/TRBV6-3 | CASSFTSGGHNEQFF | TGTGCCAGCAGCTTTACTAGCGGGGGACACAATGAGCAGTTCTTC
TRBJ2-1 | - | few | TRBV14 | CASSRNTYNEQFF | TGTGCCAGCAGCCGAAATACGTACAATGAGCAGTTCTTC
TRBJ2-1 | - | many | TRBV4-1 | CASSLPDREQFF | TGCGCCAGCAGCCTCCCAGATCGTGAGCAGTTCTTC
TRBJ2-2 | - | once | TRBV5-1 | CASSYDPNTGELFF | TGCGCCAGCAGCTACGACCCTAACACCGGGGAGCTGTTTTTT
TRBJ1-5 | - | - | TRBV7-2 | CASSLLNSNQPQHF | TGTGCCAGCAGCTTGCTCAATAGCAATCAGCCCCAGCATTTT
TRBJ2-7 | - | medium-sized | TRBV6-5 | CASSYAAAVVYEQYF | TGTGCCAGCAGTTACGCGGCAGCTGTAGTCTACGAGCAGTACTTC
TRBJ1-6 | - | medium-sized | TRBV27 | CASSFGPPAGDNSPLHF | TGTGCCAGCAGTTTCGGACCCCCCGCTGGGGATAATTCACCCCTCCACTTT
TRBJ2-7 | TRBD2 | medium-sized | TRBV20-1 | CSAQASGRHGWQNEQYF | TGCAGTGCCCAGGCCAGCGGGAGGCATGGCTGGCAAAACGAGCAGTACTTC
TRBJ2-7 | TRBD1 | medium-sized | TRBV27 | CASSFGTDYEQYF | TGTGCCAGCAGTTTCGGGACAGATTACGAGCAGTACTTC
TRBJ1-6 | - | many | TRBV20-1 | CSANPFGSGRNSPLHF | TGCAGTGCTAACCCCTTTGGGTCAGGGCGTAATTCACCCCTCCACTTT
TRBJ2-5 | - | few | TRBV28 | CASSSPGQGATQYF | TGTGCCAGCAGTTCCCCGGGGCAGGGAGCGACCCAGTACTTC
TRBJ1-1 | TRBD1 | medium-sized | TRBV29-1 | CSVNRGMNTEAFF | TGCAGCGTTAACAGGGGCATGAACACTGAAGCTTTCTTT
TRBJ2-5 | - | - | TRBV28 | CASSLHGETQYF | TGTGCCAGCAGTTTACACGGAGAGACCCAGTACTTC
TRBJ1-1 | - | few | TRBV4-1 | CASSKTGNTEAFF | TGCGCCAGCAGCAAGACAGGGAACACTGAAGCTTTCTTT
TRBJ2-2 | TRBD2 | many | TRBV2 | CASNAGLGFTGELFF | TGTGCCAGCAATGCGGGACTAGGGTTCACCGGGGAGCTGTTTTTT
TRBJ2-1 | TRBD1 | medium-sized | TRBV7-8 | CASSLYIVRDRDDEQFF | TGTGCCAGCAGCTTATACATAGTTCGGGACAGGGACGATGAGCAGTTCTTC
TRBJ2-6 | - | medium-sized | TRBV12-5 | CASGAGYGRRSGANVLTF | TGTGCTAGTGGCGCTGGCTACGGGAGACGCTCTGGGGCCAACGTCCTGACTTTC
TRBJ1-4 | - | - | TRBV6-5 | CASSYSKAASNEKLFF | TGTGCCAGCAGTTACTCGAAGGCCGCCAGTAATGAAAAACTGTTTTTT
TRBJ1-5 | - | many | TRBV29-1 | CSAGTDINQPQHF | TGCAGCGCGGGAACAGACATCAATCAGCCCCAGCATTTT